This T cell receptor beta chain was recorded in a study of cytomegalovirus exposure and HLA in healthy donors. The overall study: Among the approximately 400 genotyped donors, 65% to 90% were placed in the Caucasian-associated ancestry cluster. Study-level results: The presence/absence work took it that sequencing depth was about the same across donors.

The PCR used 60 Vbeta and 13 Jbeta primers. Clones were read by immunoSEQ multiplex PCR, and TCRdb kept only the in-frame ones, dropping some. The sample records approximately 150,000 clones, 60% to 80% being singletons. The CDR3 is 13 amino acids. The V end was cut by 6 bases, the J end by 4 bases, with 12 bases between. CDR1 is SNHLY and CDR2 is FYNNEI in the germline V gene. A word on this clone: Its target is not known.

The specimen sequenced was PBMCs. The TCR originated in a man in his forties or fifties in good health and CMV-seropositive. The genes are TRBV2 and TRBJ1-2; weak D call: TRBD1 (6 bases). The DNA of the CDR3 is TGTGCCAGCAGCTACGGACAGATCTATGGCTACACCTTC. Protein: CASSYGQIYGYTF. Full variable domain (missing parts from reference TRBV2 and TRBJ1-2): EPEVTQTPSHQVTQMGQEVILRCVPISNHLYFYWYRQILGQKVEFLVSFYNNEISEKSEIFDDQFSVERPDGSNFTLKIRSTKLEDSAMYFCASSYGQIYGYTFGSGTRLTVV.